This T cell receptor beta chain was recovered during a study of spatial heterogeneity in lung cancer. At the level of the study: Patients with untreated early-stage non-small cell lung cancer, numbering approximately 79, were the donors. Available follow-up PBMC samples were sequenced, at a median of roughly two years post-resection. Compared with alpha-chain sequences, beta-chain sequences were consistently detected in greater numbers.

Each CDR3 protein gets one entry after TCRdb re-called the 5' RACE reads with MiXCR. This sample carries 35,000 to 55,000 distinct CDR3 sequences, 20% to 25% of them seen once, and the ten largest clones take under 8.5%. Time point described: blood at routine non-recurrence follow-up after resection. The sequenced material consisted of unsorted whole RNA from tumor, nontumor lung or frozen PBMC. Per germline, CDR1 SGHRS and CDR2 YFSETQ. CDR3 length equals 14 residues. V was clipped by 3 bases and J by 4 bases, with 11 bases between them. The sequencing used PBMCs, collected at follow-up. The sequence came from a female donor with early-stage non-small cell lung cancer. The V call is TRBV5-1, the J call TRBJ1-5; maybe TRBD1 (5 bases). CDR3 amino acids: CASSSRGGNQPQHF. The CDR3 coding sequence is TGCGCCAGCAGCTCGAGGGGAGGGAATCAGCCCCAGCATTTT.